This TCR beta chain was identified during a study of CD8 T cells in ankylosing spondylitis (TCRdb year 2017). In the study overall: To find TCR variants linked to disease, the study profiled T cell receptor beta repertoires in ankylosing spondylitis patients and healthy donors. The full study cohort comprised approximately 23 ankylosing spondylitis patients and roughly 110 healthy donors. Peripheral blood was sampled, and synovial fluid was additionally collected from ankylosing spondylitis patients. Paper-wide results and their limitations: Blood from ankylosing spondylitis patients appeared to be characterized by a TCR beta motif composed of eight highly homologous amino acid variants. In peripheral blood, the disease-linked clones were found at relatively low frequencies and had a CD8+ phenotype. The disease-linked clones were reported to be significantly enriched in matched synovial fluid samples from ankylosing spondylitis patients. Some motif variants were previously reported in synovial fluid and blood of reactive arthritis patients, suggesting common disease-initiation mechanisms.

V loses 0 bases at its end and J loses 7 bases; junction bases beyond the gene matches: 10. The CDR3 has 17 amino acids, counting the end cysteine and phenylalanine. Only the CDR3 part of the read is kept: 51 bases, read in frame from the first base. Looking up the germline V gene yields CDR1 LGHNA and CDR2 YSLEER. Sequencing used an Illumina HiSeq 2500. Quantitative 5'-RACE with molecular barcodes was used to prepare TCR beta libraries. On the study's bioinformatics: A new computational method based on a probabilistic model of VDJ rearrangement was used to identify disease-linked TCR variants. TCRdb reprocessed the public reads (quality trimming at Q25 with fastp, clone calling with MiXCR) and kept in-frame beta chains. Rows merge per CDR3 protein into single entries with the most common DNA and genes. The V and J calls follow TCRdb's processing rather than the paper's. The sample profile shows 650,000 to 800,000 distinct CDR3 sequences; roughly 19% of them were found once. Around 19% of the sample is in the top ten clones.

As to this clonotype: Its antigen remains unidentified. No base qualities exist here, and no much larger clone lies one base off it.

The sequenced material came from blood, either unsorted or a sorted T cell fraction (not recorded which). This chain is built from TRBV4-3 and TRBJ1-5, with 9 central nucleotides matching TRBD1. This TCR was recovered from a male donor with ankylosing spondylitis. The bases read TGCGCCAGCAGCCAAGAAATTGGGGGACAGGGATTGCAGCCCCAGCATTTT. Its protein product is CASSQEIGGQGLQPQHF.